Listed here are 9 T cell receptor beta chains from one sample, sequenced in a study of neoadjuvant anti-PD-1 for oral cavity cancer. Stated time point: after neoadjuvant nivolumab, at surgical resection. Clones were sequenced by immunoSEQ multiplex PCR, and TCRdb holds only the in-frame ones, with some missing. The sample includes tens of thousands of clones, 35% to 40% of them seen just once. The input for sequencing was tumor tissue, taken after nivolumab (anti-PD-1) treatment. The receptors shown here come from a person aged 35-79 years with oral cavity squamous cell carcinoma.

There are many counts of this clone. This chain joins TRBV7-3 and TRBJ1-1; no reliable D call. Germline-derived CDR1 and CDR2 are SGHTA and FQGTGA. The CDR3 covers 14 residues. The germline V and J ends were trimmed by 0 bases and 4 bases, with 9 bases remaining between them. The CDR3 DNA reads TGTGCCAGCAGCTTAACCCCCGAGGGCACTGAAGCTTTCTTT. This sequence encodes CASSLTPEGTEAFF. The entire variable domain, with the rest obtained from reference TRBV7-3 and TRBJ1-1, is as follows: GAGVSQTPSNKVTEKGKYVELRCDPISGHTALYWYRQSLGQGPEFLIYFQGTGAADDSGLPNDRFFAVRPEGSVSTLKIQRTERGDSAVYLCASSLTPEGTEAFFGQGTRLTVV.

Many counts were recorded for this clone. The V call is TRBV19, the J call TRBJ1-4, with 10 bases that match TRBD1. The CDR3 length is 15 residues. V gave up 5 bases and J gave up 8 bases; unmatched junction bases: 8. Germline CDR1 LNHDA, CDR2 SQIVND (reference sequence). CDR3 in amino acids: CASSVTGTGAEKLFF. Written as DNA, the CDR3 is TGTGCCAGTAGTGTAACCGGGACAGGGGCAGAAAAACTGTTTTTT.

The rearrangement uses TRBV11-2 and TRBJ2-7; D gene unclear. V dropped 5 bases and J dropped 5 bases, with 13 bases sitting between them. The germline gives CDR1 SGHAT, CDR2 FQNNGV. CDR3 length equals 13 residues. The CDR3 protein is CASSMNTDNEQYF. DNA of the CDR3: TGTGCCAGCAGCATGAACACAGATAACGAGCAGTACTTC.

Of note for this clone: Since a much larger clone is just one base distant, this may be a read error. The chain has TRBV6-4 and TRBJ2-3; the match to TRBD2 covers 8 bases. Per the germline V gene, CDR1 is MRHNA and CDR2 is SNTAGT. V gave up 6 bases and J gave up 3 bases; unmatched junction bases: 5. This CDR3 region has 14 residues. The CDR3 bases are TGTGCCAGCAGCCCGGGACTAGATACAGATACGCAGTATTTT. Translating gives CASSPGLDTDTQYF.

This clone turned up a few times. The chain joins TRBV28 to TRBJ2-3; the match to TRBD1 covers 9 bases. Trimming at V came to 6 bases and at J to 10 bases, leaving 5 bases not matched to a gene. Germline CDR1 is MDHEN and CDR2 is SYDVKM. This CDR3 is 12 amino acids long. The CDR3 protein is CASRLTGGAQYF. The CDR3 coding sequence is TGTGCCAGCAGACTCACAGGGGGCGCGCAGTATTTT.

This clone occurred a few times. The V and J genes are TRBV7-9 and TRBJ1-1; D may be TRBD1 (6 bases). This CDR3 is built from 15 residues. The V end lost 0 bases, the J end lost 8 bases, and 16 bases lay between the germline ends. Germline V gives CDR1 SEHNR, CDR2 FQNEAQ (reference sequence). The CDR3 coding sequence is TGTGCCAGCAGCTTAGCGGGGCTAGGTCAGGGGGAAGCTTTCTTT. Translating it yields CASSLAGLGQGEAFF.

This clone showed up just a few times. The chain combines TRBV6-1 with TRBJ2-1, with D perhaps matching TRBD1 or TRBD2 (6 bases each). V lost 1 base to trimming and J lost 7 bases, with 23 bases between them. This CDR3 contains 18 residues. Germline values: CDR1 MNHNS, CDR2 SASEGT. CDR3 region: CASSEGETDRRVLNEQFF. The CDR3 bases are TGTGCCAGCAGTGAAGGCGAAACTGACAGGAGGGTCTTGAATGAGCAGTTCTTC.

V gene TRBV6-4 combines with J gene TRBJ2-7; 8 bases fit TRBD1. This CDR3 region has 14 residues. The ends lost 8 bases at V and 4 bases at J; junction bases unmatched: 10. Germline-derived CDR1 and CDR2 are MRHNA and SNTAGT. The CDR3 sequence: CASGPGQANYEQYF. The DNA of the CDR3 is TGTGCCAGCGGGCCGGGACAGGCTAATTACGAGCAGTACTTC.

V and J are TRBV18 and TRBJ1-5, with D possibly TRBD1 on 5 matching bases. CDR1 KGHSH and CDR2 LQKENI come from the germline V gene. This CDR3 region has 15 residues. V gave up 1 base and J gave up 6 bases, with 13 bases separating them. This CDR3 reads CASSPQAGFSQPQHF. The CDR3 region has the DNA TGTGCCAGCTCACCACAGGCAGGGTTCAGTCAGCCCCAGCATTTT.